The 2 T cell receptor beta chains presented below share a single source sample, sequenced in a study of metastatic and nonmetastatic thyroid tumors. TCRdb recomputed clones from the PCR reads via MiXCR. In the table there are 9,000 to 9,500 clones, around 28% of which are singletons. Thyroid surgery had not been preceded by any treatment in any patient. Sequencing was done on a sample of tumor tissue. The source of these receptors is a female donor with papillary thyroid cancer or a benign thyroid nodule (not recorded which). Some clones in this sample may be carry-over from other donors' samples.

This clone counts as medium-sized. CDR3 coding DNA: TGTGCCAGCAGTGAGGTTGCGGGAGGGAACAATGAGCAGTTCTTC. Its translation: CASSEVAGGNNEQFF. The chain joins TRBV6-4 to TRBJ2-1, with TRBD2 matching 9 bases. J was trimmed by 5 bases and V by 3 bases; bases with no gene match: 5. The CDR3 length is 15 residues. Germline V lookup: CDR1 MRHNA, CDR2 SNTAGT.

Only one count was recorded for this clone. This sequence joins TRBV25-1 and TRBJ2-3, with D possibly TRBD2 on 5 matching bases. Trimming pared 7 bases from V and 8 bases from J, leaving 37 bases between. The CDR3 loop spans 20 amino acids. From germline, CDR1 is MGHDK and CDR2 SYGVNS. As DNA, the CDR3 is TGTGCCAGCACCGCGTTCCACAACACCTACGGAGGCCCTCCGAACGGTACGCAGTATTTT. It is translated as CASTAFHNTYGGPPNGTQYF.